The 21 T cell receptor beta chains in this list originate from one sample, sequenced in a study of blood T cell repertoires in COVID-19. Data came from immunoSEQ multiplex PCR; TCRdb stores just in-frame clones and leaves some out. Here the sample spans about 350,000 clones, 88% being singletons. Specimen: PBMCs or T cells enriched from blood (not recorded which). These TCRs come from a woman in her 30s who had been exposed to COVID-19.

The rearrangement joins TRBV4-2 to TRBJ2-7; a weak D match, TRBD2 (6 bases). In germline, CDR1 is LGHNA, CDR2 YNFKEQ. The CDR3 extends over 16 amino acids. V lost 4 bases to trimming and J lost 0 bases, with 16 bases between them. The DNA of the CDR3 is TGTGCCAGCAGCCCTCAAGCCGGGACTCACTCCTACGAGCAGTACTTC. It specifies CASSPQAGTHSYEQYF.

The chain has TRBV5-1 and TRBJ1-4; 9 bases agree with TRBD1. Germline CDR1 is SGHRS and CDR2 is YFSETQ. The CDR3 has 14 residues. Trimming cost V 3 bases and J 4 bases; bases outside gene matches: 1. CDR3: CASSWTGDNEKLFF. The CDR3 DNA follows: TGCGCCAGCAGCTGGACAGGGGATAATGAAAAACTGTTTTTT.

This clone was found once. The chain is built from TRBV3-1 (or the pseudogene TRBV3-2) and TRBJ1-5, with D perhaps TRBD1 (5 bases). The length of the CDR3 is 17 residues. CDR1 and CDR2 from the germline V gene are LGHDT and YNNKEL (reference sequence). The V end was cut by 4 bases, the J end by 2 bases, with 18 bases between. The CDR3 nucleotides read TGTGCCAGCAGCCCCCGGGACTCCGGGGGTGGCAATCAGCCCCAGCATTTT. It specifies CASSPRDSGGGNQPQHF.

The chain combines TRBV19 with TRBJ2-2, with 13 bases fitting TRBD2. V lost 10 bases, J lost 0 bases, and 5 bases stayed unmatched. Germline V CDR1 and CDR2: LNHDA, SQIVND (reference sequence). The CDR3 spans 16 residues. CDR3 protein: CATPGTSGTNTGELFF. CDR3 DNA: TGTGCCACCCCCGGGACTAGCGGGACGAACACCGGGGAGCTGTTTTTT.

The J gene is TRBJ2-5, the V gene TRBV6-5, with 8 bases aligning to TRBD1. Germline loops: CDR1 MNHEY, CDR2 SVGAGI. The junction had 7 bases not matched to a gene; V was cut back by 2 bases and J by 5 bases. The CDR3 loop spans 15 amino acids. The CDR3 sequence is CASSYGARDRETQYF. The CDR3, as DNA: TGTGCCAGCAGTTACGGGGCCCGGGACAGGGAGACCCAGTACTTC.

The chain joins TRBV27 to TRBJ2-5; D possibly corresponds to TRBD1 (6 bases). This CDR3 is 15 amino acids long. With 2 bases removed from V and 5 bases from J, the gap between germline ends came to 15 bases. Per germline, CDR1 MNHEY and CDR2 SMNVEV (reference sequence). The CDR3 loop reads CASSLVRGGLETQYF. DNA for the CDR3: TGTGCCAGCAGTTTAGTAAGAGGGGGTCTTGAGACCCAGTACTTC.

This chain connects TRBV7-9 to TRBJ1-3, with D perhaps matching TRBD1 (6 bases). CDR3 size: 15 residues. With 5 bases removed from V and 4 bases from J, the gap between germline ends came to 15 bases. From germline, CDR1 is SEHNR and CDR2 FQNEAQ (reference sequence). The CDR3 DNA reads TGTGCCAGCAGCCCGGGGGGCACAGCAGGAAACACCATATATTTT. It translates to CASSPGGTAGNTIYF.

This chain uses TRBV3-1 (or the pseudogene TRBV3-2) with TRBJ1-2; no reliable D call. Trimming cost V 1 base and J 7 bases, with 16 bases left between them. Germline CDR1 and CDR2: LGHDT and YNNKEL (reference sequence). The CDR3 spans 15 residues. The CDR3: CASSQGVVLAGGYTF. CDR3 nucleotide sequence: TGTGCCAGCAGCCAAGGCGTGGTACTAGCGGGTGGCTACACCTTC.

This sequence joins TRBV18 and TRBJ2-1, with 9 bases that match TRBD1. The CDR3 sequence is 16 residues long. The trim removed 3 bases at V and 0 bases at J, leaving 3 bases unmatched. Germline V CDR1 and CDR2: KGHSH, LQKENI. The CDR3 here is CASSPGQGSSYNEQFF. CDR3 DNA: TGTGCCAGCTCACCGGGACAGGGAAGCTCCTACAATGAGCAGTTCTTC. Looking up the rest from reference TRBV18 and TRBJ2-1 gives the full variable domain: NAGVMQNPRHLVRRRGQEARLRCSPMKGHSHVYWYRQLPEEGLKFMVYLQKENIIDESGMPKERFSAEFPKEGPSILRIQQVVRGDSAAYFCASSPGQGSSYNEQFFGPGTRLTVL.

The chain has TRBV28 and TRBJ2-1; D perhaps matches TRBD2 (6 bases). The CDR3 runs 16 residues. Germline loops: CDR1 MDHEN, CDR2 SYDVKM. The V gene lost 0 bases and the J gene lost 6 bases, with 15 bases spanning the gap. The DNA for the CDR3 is TGTGCCAGCAGTTTATGGCAGGGCGACGGGGGCAATGAGCAGTTCTTC. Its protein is CASSLWQGDGGNEQFF. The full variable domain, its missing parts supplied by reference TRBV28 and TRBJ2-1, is DVKVTQSSRYLVKRTGEKVFLECVQDMDHENMFWYRQDPGLGLRLIYFSYDVKMKEKGDIPEGYSVSREKKERFSLILESASTNQTSMYLCASSLWQGDGGNEQFFGPGTRLTVL.

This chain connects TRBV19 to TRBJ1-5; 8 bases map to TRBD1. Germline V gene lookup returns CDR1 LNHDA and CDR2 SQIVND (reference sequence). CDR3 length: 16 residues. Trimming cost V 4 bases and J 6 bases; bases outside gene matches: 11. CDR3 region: CASSNGQGRFGQPQHF. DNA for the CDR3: TGTGCCAGTAGTAACGGACAGGGTAGGTTTGGTCAGCCCCAGCATTTT.

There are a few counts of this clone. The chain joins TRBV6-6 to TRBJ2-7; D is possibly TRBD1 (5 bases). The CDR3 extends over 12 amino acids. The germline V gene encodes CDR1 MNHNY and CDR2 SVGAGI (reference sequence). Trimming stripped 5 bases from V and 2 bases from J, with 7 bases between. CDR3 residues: CASSSRAYEQYF. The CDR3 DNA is TGTGCCAGCAGTAGCAGGGCCTACGAGCAGTACTTC.

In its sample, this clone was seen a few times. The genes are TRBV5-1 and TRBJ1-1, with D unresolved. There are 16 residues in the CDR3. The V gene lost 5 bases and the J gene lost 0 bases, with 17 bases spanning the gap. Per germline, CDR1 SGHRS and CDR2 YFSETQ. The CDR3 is CASRGRGSDLNTEAFF. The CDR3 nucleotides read TGCGCCAGCAGAGGTCGTGGTTCAGACTTGAACACTGAAGCTTTCTTT.

CDR3 sequence: CASGEVGPDGYTF. The CDR3 DNA reads TGTGCCAGCGGAGAGGTTGGCCCGGATGGCTACACCTTC. The gene calls are TRBV9 and TRBJ1-2; D not certain. The CDR3 has 13 amino acids. Per germline, CDR1 SGDLS and CDR2 YYNGEE. V gave up 7 bases and J gave up 6 bases, with 16 bases separating them.

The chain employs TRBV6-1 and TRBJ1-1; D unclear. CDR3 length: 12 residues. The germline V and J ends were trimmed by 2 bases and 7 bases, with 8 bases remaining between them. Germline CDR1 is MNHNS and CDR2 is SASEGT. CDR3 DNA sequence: TGTGCCAGCAGTGAACAACGGGGTGAAGCTTTCTTT. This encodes CASSEQRGEAFF.

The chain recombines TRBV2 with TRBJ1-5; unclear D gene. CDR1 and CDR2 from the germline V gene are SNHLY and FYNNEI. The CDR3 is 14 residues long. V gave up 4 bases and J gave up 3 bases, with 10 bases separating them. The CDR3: CASSGASPNQPQHF. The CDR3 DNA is TGTGCCAGCAGTGGGGCCAGCCCCAATCAGCCCCAGCATTTT.

The CDR3 nucleotides read TGTGCCATATCCTCGGAGGTCTCAACTAATGAAAAACTGTTTTTT. It encodes CAISSEVSTNEKLFF. This chain connects TRBV10-3 to TRBJ1-4; D not certain. V was cut by 9 bases and J by 0 bases, with 14 bases left in between. This CDR3 is built from 15 residues. Germline loops: CDR1 ENHRY, CDR2 SYGVKD.

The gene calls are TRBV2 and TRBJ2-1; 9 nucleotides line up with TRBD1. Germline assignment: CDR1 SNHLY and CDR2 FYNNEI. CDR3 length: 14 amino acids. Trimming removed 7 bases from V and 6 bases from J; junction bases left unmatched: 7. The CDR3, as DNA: TGTGCCAGCATTCGGGGACAGGGAGGCAATGAGCAGTTCTTC. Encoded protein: CASIRGQGGNEQFF. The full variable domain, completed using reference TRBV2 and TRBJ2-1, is EPEVTQTPSHQVTQMGQEVILRCVPISNHLYFYWYRQILGQKVEFLVSFYNNEISEKSEIFDDQFSVERPDGSNFTLKIRSTKLEDSAMYFCASIRGQGGNEQFFGPGTRLTVL.

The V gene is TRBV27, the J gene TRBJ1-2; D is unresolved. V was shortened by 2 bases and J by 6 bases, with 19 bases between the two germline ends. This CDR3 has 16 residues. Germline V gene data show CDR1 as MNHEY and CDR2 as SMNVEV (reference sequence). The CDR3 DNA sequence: TGTGCCAGCAGTTTAGGATGGCGCGGAGAAGTGGATGGCTACACCTTC. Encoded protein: CASSLGWRGEVDGYTF.

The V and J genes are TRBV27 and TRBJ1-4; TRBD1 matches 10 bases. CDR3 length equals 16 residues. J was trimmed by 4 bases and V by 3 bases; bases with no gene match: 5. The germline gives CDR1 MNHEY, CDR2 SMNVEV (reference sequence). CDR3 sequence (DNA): TGTGCCAGCAGTTTTGACAGGGGGCTGGGTAATGAAAAACTGTTTTTT. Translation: CASSFDRGLGNEKLFF.

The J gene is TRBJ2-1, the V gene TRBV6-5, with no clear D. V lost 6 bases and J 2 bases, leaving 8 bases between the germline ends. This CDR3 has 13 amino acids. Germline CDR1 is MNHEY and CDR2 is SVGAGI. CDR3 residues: CASSSSAYNEQFF. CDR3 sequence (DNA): TGTGCCAGCAGCTCCTCGGCCTACAATGAGCAGTTCTTC.